The clone carrying this T cell receptor (beta chain) was counted a single time. The CDR3 runs 15 residues. The germline V and J ends were trimmed by 2 bases and 2 bases, with 11 bases remaining between them. The V gene's germline CDR1 is MGHDK and CDR2 SYGVNS. Original methodology: Estimated nucleated cell counts came from reference gene primer amplification. Sequenced by immunoSEQ multiplex PCR; TCRdb stores in-frame clones only, minus some. V and J calls and clone size are given by that table; D and trimming were obtained from the DNA. The data show over 60,000 clones, 85% to 90% seen once. The data derive from a study of blood T cell repertoires in COVID-19. Study-level information: There were acute and convalescent COVID-19 samples, and they came from the United States, Italy and Spain.

This sequence joins TRBV25-1 and TRBJ2-3; D perhaps matches TRBD2 (6 bases). This TCR derives from a man in his 70s with active or convalescent COVID-19. Sequenced material: peripheral blood. The CDR3: CASSEKAGITDTQYF. The DNA of the CDR3 is TGTGCCAGCAGTGAAAAGGCGGGGATCACAGATACGCAGTATTTT. The full variable domain, in which reference TRBV25-1 and TRBJ2-3 provide the parts outside the CDR3, is EADIYQTPRYLVIGTGKKITLECSQTMGHDKMYWYQQDPGMELHLIHYSYGVNSTEKGDLSSESTVSRIRTEHFPLTLESARPSHTSQYLCASSEKAGITDTQYFGPGTRLTVL.